This T cell receptor (beta chain) was recovered during a study of blood T cell repertoires in COVID-19. Study summary: Acute-phase and convalescent COVID-19 samples originated in the United States, Italy and Spain. Nucleic acid was either cDNA or gDNA, and it came from T cells, B-cell-depleted T cells, or PBMCs.

Authors' methods: By means of reference gene primer amplification, nucleated cell counts were estimated. Produced via immunoSEQ multiplex PCR; TCRdb's table is partial and in-frame only. That table gives V, J and clone size, and the DNA gave D and trimming. The table lists some 200,000 clones, around 87% of them singletons. This clone has just a few counts. V was trimmed by 6 bases and J by 4 bases, leaving 11 bases between them. This CDR3 is built from 13 residues. Germline V gives CDR1 LNHDA, CDR2 SQIVND (reference sequence). The TCR originated in a man aged 18 to 29 with active or convalescent COVID-19. The rearrangement links TRBV19 to TRBJ2-3, with a possible D match to TRBD1 (5 bases). Sequenced sample: peripheral blood. The CDR3 coding sequence is TGTGCCAGTAGCGACAGATCGGCAGATACGCAGTATTTT. The encoded protein is CASSDRSADTQYF.